This TCR beta chain was found in a study of control samples from healthy donors and cancer patients. This clone was seen once. The protocol was immunoSEQ multiplex PCR, while the TCRdb copy is restricted to in-frame clones and leaves out a portion. Here the sample spans a few hundred thousand clones, approximately 92% being singletons. The V and J ends lost 1 base and 0 bases respectively, with 10 bases between them. CDR1 and CDR2 from the germline V gene are LGHNA and YSLEER. The CDR3 sequence is 17 residues long. The chain joins TRBV4-3 to TRBJ2-6; D gene uncertain. The specimen was PBMCs. The receptor's source is a man aged 35 to 55 with head and neck cancer. CDR3 sequence (DNA): TGCGCCAGCAGCCAAGTGTGGACGGGCTCTGGGGCCAACGTCCTGACTTTC. It is translated as CASSQVWTGSGANVLTF.